This entry lists 16 T cell receptor beta chains sequenced from one sample in a study of shared clonotypes between healthy human individuals. Here immunoSEQ multiplex PCR was the method, and the copy in TCRdb shows in-frame clones only, minus some. The sample contains hundreds of thousands of clones, around 72% of which appear only once. The sequenced sample was memory CD4+ T cells sorted from blood. Subset indicated: CD45RA-negative fraction. The receptors were gathered from a woman aged 25 to 39 in good health.

The V and J genes are TRBV5-6 and TRBJ1-1, with unresolved D. The CDR3 spans 14 residues. With 2 bases removed from V and 2 bases from J, the gap between germline ends came to 10 bases. The germline V gene encodes CDR1 SGHDT and CDR2 YYEEEE. The CDR3 reads CASSFRQPNTEAFF. The CDR3 DNA reads TGTGCCAGCAGCTTCAGGCAGCCAAACACTGAAGCTTTCTTT. Based on the CDR3 plus reference TRBV5-6 and TRBJ1-1, the full variable domain is DAGVTQSPTHLIKTRGQQVTLRCSPKSGHDTVSWYQQALGQGPQFIFQYYEEEERQRGNFPDRFSGHQFPNYSSELNVNALLLGDSALYLCASSFRQPNTEAFFGQGTRLTVV.

V usage is TRBV7-9 and J usage is TRBJ2-1; 7 bases are shared with TRBD2. Looked up from germline, CDR1 is SEHNR and CDR2 is FQNEAQ (reference sequence). V was clipped by 4 bases and J by 10 bases; unmatched bases: 7. The CDR3 extends over 13 amino acids. CDR3 nucleotide sequence: TGTGCCAGCAGCTCGGGACTATCGGGGGAGCAGTTCTTC. Protein product: CASSSGLSGEQFF.

The V gene is TRBV6-1, the J gene TRBJ2-2; perhaps TRBD1 as D (6 bases). Looked up from germline, CDR1 is MNHNS and CDR2 is SASEGT. V was trimmed by 2 bases and J by 4 bases, leaving 14 bases between them. The CDR3 spans 16 residues. Here the CDR3 DNA reads TGTGCCAGCAGTGAAAGGGGGTCGTGGAGCACCGGGGAGCTGTTTTTT. Translated, it gives CASSERGSWSTGELFF.

The chain is built from TRBV2 and TRBJ2-3, with 11 bases identical to TRBD2. CDR1 and CDR2 (germline): SNHLY, FYNNEI. The CDR3 is 16 amino acids. V dropped 6 bases and J dropped 4; count of bases not matched to a gene: 9. The CDR3 region has the DNA TGTGCCAGCAGCCCTACGACTAGCGGGATATCAGATACGCAGTATTTT. Its protein is CASSPTTSGISDTQYF.

Worth noting for this clone: Other DNA sequences within the sample encode an identical CDR3. The gene calls are TRBV5-1 and TRBJ1-4; TRBD1 matches at 8 bases. Germline V gene sequence: CDR1 SGHRS, CDR2 YFSETQ. The CDR3 loop spans 14 amino acids. V lost 2 bases, J lost 4 bases, and 1 base stayed unmatched. The CDR3, as DNA: TGCGCCAGCAGCTTCGGACAGGGTAATGAAAAACTGTTTTTT. Translated, it gives CASSFGQGNEKLFF. Based on the CDR3 plus reference TRBV5-1 and TRBJ1-4, the full variable domain is KAGVTQTPRYLIKTRGQQVTLSCSPISGHRSVSWYQQTPGQGLQFLFEYFSETQRNKGNFPGRFSGRQFSNSRSEMNVSTLELGDSALYLCASSFGQGNEKLFFGSGTQLSVL.

This chain joins TRBV10-2 and TRBJ1-1; D gene uncertain. V dropped 7 bases and J dropped 0 bases, with 12 bases sitting between them. The germline gives CDR1 WSHSY, CDR2 SAAADI. This CDR3 has 14 amino acids. CDR3 bases: TGCGCCAGCAATGGACCATTTCTGAACACTGAAGCTTTCTTT. It translates to CASNGPFLNTEAFF.

The gene calls are TRBV13 and TRBJ2-3; D possibly matches TRBD1 or TRBD2 (5 bases each). Germline CDR1 is PRHDT and CDR2 is FYEKMQ (reference sequence). The CDR3 has 14 amino acids. Deletions cut 5 bases from V and 7 bases from J, with 16 bases between. The CDR3 nucleotides read TGTGCCAGCAGCCCTGGGACCGGGAAGAATACGCAGTATTTT. It specifies CASSPGTGKNTQYF.

This rearrangement joins TRBV19 to TRBJ2-1; either TRBD1 or TRBD2 may supply D (5 bases each). The CDR3 contains 15 residues. CDR1 is LNHDA, CDR2 SQIVND, per germline (reference sequence). The germline V and J ends were trimmed by 9 bases and 7 bases, with 22 bases remaining between them. The CDR3: CASNVGAGLRNEQFF. In DNA, the CDR3 is TGTGCCAGCAATGTTGGGGCGGGCCTACGGAATGAGCAGTTCTTC.

This chain uses TRBV6-4 with TRBJ2-5; D is uncertain. V was trimmed by 3 bases and J by 1 base, leaving 9 bases between them. The CDR3 runs to 14 residues. CDR1 and CDR2 from the germline V gene are MRHNA and SNTAGT. The CDR3 spells CASSEKRPQETQYF. CDR3 coding DNA: TGTGCCAGCAGTGAAAAGCGCCCCCAAGAGACCCAGTACTTC.

The CDR3: CASSIVSLAQETQYF. Written as DNA, the CDR3 is TGTGCCAGCAGCATAGTCAGTTTGGCCCAAGAGACCCAGTACTTC. The chain links TRBV7-2 to TRBJ2-5, with no clear D. The CDR3 consists of 15 residues. V shed 5 bases and J shed 1 base, with 14 bases lying between them. Germline values: CDR1 SGHTA, CDR2 FQGNSA.

The J gene is TRBJ2-7, the V gene TRBV6-1; 10 nucleotides agree with TRBD1. Germline V lookup: CDR1 MNHNS, CDR2 SASEGT. The V gene end was trimmed by 7 bases and the J gene end by 4 bases; junction bases not matched to a gene: 10. CDR3 length: 15 residues. The CDR3 spells CASTLHPGQGYEQYF. The DNA of the CDR3 is TGTGCCAGCACTCTTCACCCGGGACAGGGGTACGAGCAGTACTTC.

This clone was detected only a few times. The V and J genes are TRBV5-1 and TRBJ2-2, with TRBD1 matching 9 bases. Germline values: CDR1 SGHRS, CDR2 YFSETQ. The ends lost 4 bases at V and 5 bases at J; junction bases unmatched: 6. The CDR3 extends over 15 amino acids. CDR3 protein: CASSEGDRDTGELFF. The CDR3 nucleotides read TGCGCCAGCAGCGAGGGGGACAGGGATACCGGGGAGCTGTTTTTT.

This clone has a handful of counts. In the same sample, other DNA sequences code for this CDR3. The chain uses TRBV5-8 and TRBJ2-5; no reliable D call. CDR1 and CDR2 from the germline V gene are SGHTS and YDEGEE. This CDR3 has 11 residues. V was trimmed by 2 bases and J by 6 bases, leaving 5 bases between them. CDR3 region: CASSFSKTQYF. The CDR3 DNA sequence: TGTGCCAGCAGCTTTTCAAAGACCCAGTACTTC.

The chain links TRBV4-1 to TRBJ2-1; TRBD2 agrees at 11 bases. Per the germline V gene, CDR1 is MGHRA and CDR2 is YSYEKL. The CDR3 covers 19 residues. V lost 1 base and J lost 1; bases outside the gene matches: 9. The DNA of the CDR3 is TGCGCCAGCAGCCAAGGGGTAGCGGGAGGGCCCATGTCCTACAATGAGCAGTTCTTC. Translation gives CASSQGVAGGPMSYNEQFF.

The chain uses TRBV6-5 and TRBJ2-1, with TRBD2 matching over 7 bases. The germline V gene encodes CDR1 MNHEY and CDR2 SVGAGI. V shed 9 bases, J shed 10 bases, and the junction held 9 bases outside the gene matches. The CDR3 is 12 residues long. The CDR3 DNA sequence: TGTGCCAGTCGGGACTACGATAGGGAGCAGTTCTTC. This sequence encodes CASRDYDREQFF.

The V call is TRBV7-2, the J call TRBJ2-5; 8 bases are shared with TRBD2. Trimming cost V 1 base and J 5 bases; bases outside gene matches: 9. This CDR3 is 16 amino acids long. CDR1 SGHTA and CDR2 FQGNSA come from the germline V gene. The CDR3 DNA is TGTGCCAGCAGCTTAGTTCGCCGACTAGCGCAGGAGACCCAGTACTTC. Its translation: CASSLVRRLAQETQYF.